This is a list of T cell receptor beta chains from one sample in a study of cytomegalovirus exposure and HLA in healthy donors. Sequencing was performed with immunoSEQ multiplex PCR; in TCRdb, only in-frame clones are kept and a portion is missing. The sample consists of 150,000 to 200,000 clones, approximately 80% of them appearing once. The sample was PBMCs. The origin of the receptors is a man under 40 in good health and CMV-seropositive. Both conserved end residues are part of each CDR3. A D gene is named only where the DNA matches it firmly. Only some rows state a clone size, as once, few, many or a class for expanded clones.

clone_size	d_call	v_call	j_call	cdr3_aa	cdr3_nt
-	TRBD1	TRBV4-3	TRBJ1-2	CASSQDRGGAHYGYTF	TGCGCCAGCAGCCAGGACAGGGGTGGGGCTCACTATGGCTACACCTTC
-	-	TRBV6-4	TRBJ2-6	CASSDDNSGANVLTF	TGTGCCAGCAGTGACGACAACTCTGGGGCCAACGTCCTGACTTTC
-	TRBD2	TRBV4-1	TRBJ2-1	CASSQAPLAGVGFF	TGCGCCAGCAGCCAAGCCCCCCTAGCGGGGGTGGGGTTCTTC
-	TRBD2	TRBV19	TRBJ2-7	CASSIGIGVAGALYEQYF	TGTGCCAGTAGTATTGGTATTGGAGTAGCGGGGGCCCTTTACGAGCAGTACTTC
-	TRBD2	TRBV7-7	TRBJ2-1	CASSLTSGGYNEQFF	TGTGCTAGCAGCTTGACTAGCGGGGGTTACAATGAGCAGTTCTTC
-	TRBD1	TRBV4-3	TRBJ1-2	CASRAQGAPFYGYTF	TGCGCCAGCAGGGCACAGGGGGCTCCTTTCTATGGCTACACCTTC
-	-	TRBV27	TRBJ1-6	CASSGGGSSYNSPLHF	TGTGCCAGCAGTGGGGGGGGAAGCTCCTATAATTCACCCCTCCACTTT
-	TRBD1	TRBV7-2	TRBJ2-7	CASSFGTGSYEQYF	TGTGCCAGCAGCTTTGGGACAGGGTCCTACGAGCAGTACTTC
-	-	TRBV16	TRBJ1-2	CASSQGAGNYGYTF	TGTGCCAGCAGCCAAGGAGCGGGTAACTATGGCTACACCTTC
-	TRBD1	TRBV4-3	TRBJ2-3	CASSLTDRAGGTDTQYF	TGCGCCAGCAGCCTAACCGACAGGGCTGGGGGCACAGATACGCAGTATTTT
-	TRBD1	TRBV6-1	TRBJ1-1	CASSEWYGWGQGEAFF	TGTGCCAGCAGTGAATGGTATGGGTGGGGACAGGGAGAAGCTTTCTTT
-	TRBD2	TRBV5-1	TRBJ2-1	CASSLGGGYYNEQFF	TGCGCCAGCAGCTTGGGGGGGGGATATTACAATGAGCAGTTCTTC
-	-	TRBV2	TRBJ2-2	CASSGGLLNHLNTGELFF	TGTGCCAGCAGCGGCGGACTACTAAACCACTTAAACACCGGGGAGCTGTTTTTT
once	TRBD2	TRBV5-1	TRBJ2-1	CASSIGTTEQFF	TGCGCCAGCAGCATTGGGACTACTGAGCAGTTCTTC
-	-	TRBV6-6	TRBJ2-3	CASSLKSGTDTQYF	TGTGCCAGCAGTCTAAAAAGCGGCACAGATACGCAGTATTTT
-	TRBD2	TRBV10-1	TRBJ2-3	CASSLLAGDPSDTQYF	TGCGCCAGCAGCCTTCTAGCGGGGGACCCTTCCGATACGCAGTATTTT
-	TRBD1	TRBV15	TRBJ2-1	CATSPTGGSYNEQFF	TGTGCCACCAGCCCTACAGGGGGTTCCTACAATGAGCAGTTCTTC
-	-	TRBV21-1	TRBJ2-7	CASSKGMGDRGVSYEQYF	TGTGCCAGCAGCAAAGGCATGGGGGACAGGGGGGTCAGCTACGAGCAGTACTTC
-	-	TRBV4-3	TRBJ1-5	CASSQDPNSNQPQHF	TGCGCCAGCAGCCAAGATCCCAATAGCAATCAGCCCCAGCATTTT
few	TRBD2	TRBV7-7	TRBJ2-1	CASSAGLAGVNEQFF	TGTGCTAGCAGCGCAGGACTAGCGGGGGTGAATGAGCAGTTCTTC
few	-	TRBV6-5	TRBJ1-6	CASRAGVHSPLHF	TGTGCCAGCAGGGCAGGGGTACATTCACCCCTCCACTTT
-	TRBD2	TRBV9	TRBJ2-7	CASSVSAGSSYEQYF	TGTGCCAGCAGCGTCTCAGCGGGGAGCTCCTACGAGCAGTACTTC
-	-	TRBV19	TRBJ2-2	CASSFTTKAGELFF	TGTGCCAGTAGTTTCACCACTAAGGCCGGGGAGCTGTTTTTT
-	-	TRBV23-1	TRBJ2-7	CASSQVAGRSYEQYF	TGCGCCAGCAGTCAAGTTGCAGGGCGGTCCTACGAGCAGTACTTC
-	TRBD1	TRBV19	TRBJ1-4	CASSTQGASEKLFF	TGTGCCAGTAGTACCCAGGGGGCTAGTGAAAAACTGTTTTTT
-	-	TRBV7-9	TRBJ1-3	CASAITGISGNTIYF	TGTGCCAGCGCGATTACAGGGATCTCTGGAAACACCATATATTTT
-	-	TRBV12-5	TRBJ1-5	CASGTDGQTLYSNQPQHF	TGTGCTAGTGGAACAGACGGACAAACACTCTATAGCAATCAGCCCCAGCATTTT
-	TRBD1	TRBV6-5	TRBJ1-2	CASNPDRGFNYGYTF	TGTGCCAGCAATCCAGACAGGGGCTTTAACTATGGCTACACCTTC
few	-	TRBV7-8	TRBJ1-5	CASSLDGLPPQHF	TGTGCCAGCAGCTTAGACGGACTCCCACCCCAGCATTTT
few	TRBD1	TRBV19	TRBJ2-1	CASSPGQGRADEQFF	TGTGCCAGTAGCCCGGGACAGGGGAGGGCGGATGAGCAGTTCTTC
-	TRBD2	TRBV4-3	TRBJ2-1	CASSRGTSGQSSYNEQFF	TGCGCCAGCAGCCGGGGGACTAGCGGGCAGAGCTCCTACAATGAGCAGTTCTTC
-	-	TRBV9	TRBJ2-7	CASSVGGSTYEQYF	TGTGCCAGCAGCGTAGGGGGCTCTACCTACGAGCAGTACTTC
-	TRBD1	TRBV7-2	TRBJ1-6	CASSPGTANSPLHF	TGTGCCAGCAGCCCCGGGACAGCTAATTCACCCCTCCACTTT
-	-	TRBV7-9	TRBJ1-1	CASSLPGNTEAFF	TGTGCCAGCAGCTTACCGGGGAACACTGAAGCTTTCTTT
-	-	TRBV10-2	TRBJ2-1	CASSDRALPYNEQFF	TGCGCCAGCAGTGACCGAGCGTTGCCCTACAATGAGCAGTTCTTC
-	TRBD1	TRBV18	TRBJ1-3	CASSLTGANTIYF	TGTGCCAGCTCCCTGACAGGGGCTAACACCATATATTTT
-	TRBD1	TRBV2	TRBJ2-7	CASSADRIGYEQYF	TGTGCCAGCAGTGCGGACAGGATAGGGTACGAGCAGTACTTC
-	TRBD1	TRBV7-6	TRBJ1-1	CASSLAPRTGGHRMNTEAFF	TGTGCCAGCAGCTTAGCGCCCAGGACAGGGGGTCATCGAATGAACACTGAAGCTTTCTTT
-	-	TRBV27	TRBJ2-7	CASSFPGTYEQYF	TGTGCCAGCAGTTTCCCAGGGACCTACGAGCAGTACTTC
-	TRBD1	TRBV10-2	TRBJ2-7	CASSEPGQGTYEQYF	TGCGCCAGCAGTGAGCCGGGACAGGGGACCTACGAGCAGTACTTC
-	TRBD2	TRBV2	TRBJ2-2	CATQGRRGSSGGPNTGELFF	TGTGCCACCCAAGGGCGTAGAGGGTCTAGCGGGGGGCCGAACACCGGGGAGCTGTTTTTT
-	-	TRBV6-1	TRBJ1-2	CASSGQAGYGYTF	TGTGCCAGCAGTGGACAGGCCGGCTATGGCTACACCTTC
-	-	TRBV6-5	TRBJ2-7	CASSSAAGRSYEQYF	TGTGCCAGCAGCTCAGCGGCGGGCCGCTCCTACGAGCAGTACTTC
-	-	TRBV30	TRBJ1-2	CAWSVSVGYTF	TGTGCCTGGAGTGTGTCCGTCGGCTACACCTTC
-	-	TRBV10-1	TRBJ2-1	CASSAPGESYNEQFF	TGCGCCAGCAGTGCCCCAGGGGAGTCCTACAATGAGCAGTTCTTC
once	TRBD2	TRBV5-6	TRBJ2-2	CASSFLAGGNTGELFF	TGTGCCAGCAGCTTTTTAGCGGGGGGCAACACCGGGGAGCTGTTTTTT
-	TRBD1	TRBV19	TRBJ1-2	CASRPGGTGNYGYTF	TGTGCCAGTAGGCCCGGCGGGACAGGGAACTATGGCTACACCTTC
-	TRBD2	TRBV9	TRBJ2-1	CASSPWTSGGHNEQFF	TGTGCCAGCAGCCCCTGGACTAGCGGGGGGCACAATGAGCAGTTCTTC
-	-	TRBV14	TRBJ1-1	CASSQVFGVEGTEAFF	TGTGCCAGCAGCCAAGTGTTCGGGGTGGAGGGCACTGAAGCTTTCTTT
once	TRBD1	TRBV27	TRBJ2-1	CASSLSDRGAYNEQFF	TGTGCCAGCAGTTTATCTGACAGGGGAGCCTACAATGAGCAGTTCTTC
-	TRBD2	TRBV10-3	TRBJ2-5	CAISGVAGGRETQYF	TGTGCCATCAGTGGAGTGGCGGGGGGGCGGGAGACCCAGTACTTC
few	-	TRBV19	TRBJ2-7	CASRATGNSYEQYF	TGTGCCAGTAGGGCCACAGGGAACTCCTACGAGCAGTACTTC
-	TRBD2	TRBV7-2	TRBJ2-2	CASSLLGREGRFTGELFF	TGTGCCAGCAGCTTATTGGGCAGGGAGGGTCGGTTCACCGGGGAGCTGTTTTTT
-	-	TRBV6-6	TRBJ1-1	CASSYGAMNTEAFF	TGTGCCAGCAGTTACGGGGCCATGAACACTGAAGCTTTCTTT
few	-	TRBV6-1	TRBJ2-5	CASSLQETQYF	TGTGCCAGCAGCCTACAAGAGACCCAGTACTTC